Below, 25 T cell receptor beta chains from the same sample are listed, as sequenced in a study of cytomegalovirus exposure and HLA in healthy donors. The PCR employed 60 Vbeta primers together with 13 Jbeta primers. Profiled with immunoSEQ multiplex PCR; TCRdb holds only in-frame clones, not every one. This sample carries under 150,000 clones, almost 80% of them seen once, and the ten largest clones take approximately 6.9%. The sequenced sample consisted of PBMCs. These receptors were collected from a woman in her forties in good health and CMV-seropositive.

V gene TRBV19 combines with J gene TRBJ2-3; 9 positions agree with TRBD2. The CDR3 has 15 residues. V lost 5 bases to trimming and J lost 0 bases; unmatched junction nucleotides: 3. Germline V CDR1 and CDR2: LNHDA, SQIVND (reference sequence). CDR3 residues: CASSPTSGSTDTQYF. The CDR3 DNA is TGTGCCAGTAGTCCCACTAGCGGGAGCACAGATACGCAGTATTTT.

The chain combines TRBV27 with TRBJ2-1; 9 nucleotides align to TRBD1. The CDR3 length is 13 residues. The V gene end was trimmed by 5 bases and the J gene end by 7 bases; junction bases not matched to a gene: 3. CDR1 is MNHEY and CDR2 is SMNVEV in the germline V gene (reference sequence). The chain's CDR3 is CASSRTGDNEQFF. The CDR3 DNA follows: TGTGCCAGCAGTAGGACAGGGGATAATGAGCAGTTCTTC.

Concerning this clone: The junction departs from the called germline gene at one end, perhaps through a read error. The chain joins TRBV7-2 to TRBJ2-5, with 16 bases lining up with TRBD2. Germline CDR1 reads SGHTA; CDR2 reads FQGNSA. This CDR3 has 16 amino acids. The CDR3 region is CASSLGLAGGPEIQYF. DNA for the CDR3: TGTGCCAGCAGCTTGGGACTAGCGGGGGGGCCCGAGATCCAGTACTTC.

CDR3 sequence (DNA): TGTGCCAGCAGCTACTACAACACAGATACGCAGTATTTT. This gives the protein CASSYYNTDTQYF. J is TRBJ2-3 and V is TRBV7-3; no reliable D call. This CDR3 region has 13 residues. Germline lookup yields CDR1 SGHTA and CDR2 FQGTGA. Trimming removed 4 bases at V and 2 bases at J, with 7 bases between.

The chain employs TRBV29-1 and TRBJ1-1; D is undetermined. Trimming stripped 4 bases from V and 0 bases from J, with 15 bases between. The CDR3 is 15 amino acids. Germline CDR1 reads SQVTM; CDR2 reads ANQGSEA. The CDR3 spells CSVVGGRTLNTEAFF. DNA for the CDR3: TGCAGCGTTGTCGGAGGGAGGACTTTGAACACTGAAGCTTTCTTT.

For the CDR3, the DNA is TGTGCCAGCAGGAGACTACTGACCTACGAGCAGTACTTC. Protein product: CASRRLLTYEQYF. This chain joins TRBV2 and TRBJ2-7, with D tentatively TRBD2 (5 bases). The CDR3 totals 13 residues. Trimming pared 6 bases from V and 2 bases from J, leaving 11 bases between. CDR1 SNHLY and CDR2 FYNNEI come from the germline V gene.

V and J are TRBV20-1 and TRBJ1-2; D gene ambiguous. V was cut by 5 bases and J by 8 bases, with 9 bases left in between. This CDR3 is 10 amino acids long. The germline V gene has CDR1 DFQATT and CDR2 SNEGSKA (reference sequence). This CDR3 is CSADGPGYTF. In DNA, the CDR3 is TGCAGTGCTGATGGGCCCGGCTACACCTTC.

The CDR3 DNA is TGTGCCAGCAGTGAAGGAACCCAGGTGGGTGGGCAGTACTTC. Its translation: CASSEGTQVGGQYF. The chain carries TRBV2 and TRBJ2-7; the D is unclear. Germline loops: CDR1 SNHLY, CDR2 FYNNEI. Trimming cost V 1 base and J 9 bases, with 16 bases left between them. The CDR3 is made up of 14 amino acids.

In DNA, the CDR3 is TGTGCCAGCAGTGTACCGACAGGGGCCGGGGAGCTGTTTTTT. Translating gives CASSVPTGAGELFF. The chain combines TRBV28 with TRBJ2-2; 8 positions agree with TRBD1. From germline, CDR1 is MDHEN and CDR2 SYDVKM. CDR3 length equals 14 residues. The V segment lost 5 bases and the J segment 6 bases; nucleotides outside the gene matches: 5.

The rearrangement links TRBV4-1 to TRBJ1-4; 10 nucleotides align to TRBD1. Germline V gives CDR1 MGHRA, CDR2 YSYEKL. Trimming took 4 bases from V and 4 from J; bases not matched to a gene: 9. The CDR3 length is 17 residues. This CDR3 is CASSRGARTGGNEKLFF. In DNA, the CDR3 is TGCGCCAGCAGCCGAGGGGCCCGGACAGGGGGTAATGAAAAACTGTTTTTT.

In the case of this clone: A read error may produce the germline difference seen at one junction end. This chain joins TRBV30 and TRBJ2-7; 14 bases map to TRBD2. This CDR3 has 13 amino acids. Germline V gives CDR1 GTSNPN, CDR2 SVGIG (reference sequence). In nucleotides, the CDR3 is TGTGCCTGGAGTTTGGGACTAGCGGGGGAACTGTGCTTC. This encodes CAWSLGLAGELCF.

J is TRBJ1-5 and V is TRBV6-1; D gene unclear. The germline V and J ends were trimmed by 7 bases and 6 bases, with 16 bases remaining between them. CDR1 is MNHNS, CDR2 SASEGT, per germline. The CDR3 length is 14 residues. The CDR3, as DNA: TGTGCCAGCACTGACGGGGTTTGGGTTCAGCCCCAGCATTTT. It codes for CASTDGVWVQPQHF.

This clone has a single count. The chain uses TRBV4-1 and TRBJ1-2; 9 nucleotides agree with TRBD1. The CDR3 is 14 amino acids. CDR1 MGHRA and CDR2 YSYEKL come from the germline V gene. Trimming removed 3 bases from V and 8 bases from J; junction bases left unmatched: 7. The CDR3, as DNA: TGCGCCAGCAGCCACAGCACGGGACAGGGAGGCTACACCTTC. It is translated as CASSHSTGQGGYTF.

The V gene is TRBV2, the J gene TRBJ1-4; D possibly corresponds to TRBD1 (5 bases). V gave up 6 bases and J gave up 8 bases, with 16 bases separating them. There are 14 residues in the CDR3. Germline lookup yields CDR1 SNHLY and CDR2 FYNNEI. The chain's CDR3 is CASRRDAAGEKLFF. In nucleotides, the CDR3 is TGTGCCAGCAGACGGGACGCCGCGGGGGAAAAACTGTTTTTT.

This rearrangement joins TRBV5-6 to TRBJ2-2; 7 bases are a match to TRBD2. Trimming cost V 4 bases and J 7 bases; bases outside gene matches: 13. From germline, CDR1 is SGHDT and CDR2 YYEEEE. This CDR3 region has 16 residues. This CDR3 is CASSPQSWGGSGELFF. The CDR3 bases are TGTGCCAGCAGCCCACAAAGCTGGGGGGGAAGCGGGGAGCTGTTTTTT.

The rearrangement uses TRBV28 and TRBJ1-2; TRBD1 matches 8 bases. The V gene end was trimmed by 6 bases and the J gene end by 4 bases; junction bases not matched to a gene: 19. This CDR3 has 18 amino acids. Germline CDR1 is MDHEN and CDR2 is SYDVKM. The chain's CDR3 is CASRPTGQGPGGVYGYTF. For the CDR3, the DNA is TGTGCCAGCAGACCTACCGGACAGGGCCCCGGGGGAGTCTATGGCTACACCTTC.

The J gene is TRBJ2-3, the V gene TRBV7-3; D unclear. The V gene lost 2 bases and the J gene lost 3 bases, with 6 bases spanning the gap. Germline V gene data show CDR1 as SGHTA and CDR2 as FQGTGA. The CDR3 length is 13 residues. As DNA, the CDR3 is TGTGCCAGCAGCTTACTAGGTACAGATACGCAGTATTTT. As protein: CASSLLGTDTQYF.

This chain uses TRBV7-2 with TRBJ2-7; 8 bases map to TRBD2. In germline, CDR1 is SGHTA, CDR2 FQGNSA. This CDR3 is built from 15 residues. J was trimmed by 7 bases and V by 2 bases; bases with no gene match: 10. Written as DNA, the CDR3 is TGTGCCAGCAGCTTACCCCCGGGACTAGGGAGGGAGCAGTACTTC. Its translation is CASSLPPGLGREQYF.

This clone has a single count. CDR3 bases: TGCAGCGTTGACGGTAGATTCGGGACAGGGGAGGGCTACGAGCAGTACTTC. Translating it yields CSVDGRFGTGEGYEQYF. The chain joins TRBV29-1 to TRBJ2-7; 10 nucleotides match TRBD1. The CDR3 totals 17 residues. V lost 3 bases and J lost 3; bases outside the gene matches: 14. Germline V CDR1 and CDR2: SQVTM, ANQGSEA.

The V call is TRBV11-3, the J call TRBJ2-3, with 11 bases aligning to TRBD1. Germline lookup yields CDR1 SGHNT and CDR2 YENEEA. The CDR3 runs 15 residues. V lost 9 bases to trimming and J lost 4 bases; unmatched junction nucleotides: 9. CDR3 loop: CASQAGTGGSDTQYF. CDR3 sequence (DNA): TGTGCCAGTCAGGCCGGGACAGGGGGATCAGATACGCAGTATTTT.

The genes are TRBV5-1 and TRBJ2-3, with D perhaps TRBD2 (5 bases). The CDR3 extends over 15 amino acids. Trimming left V 0 bases short and J 2 bases short, with 10 bases between. Germline CDR1 is SGHRS and CDR2 is YFSETQ. CDR3 sequence reads: CASSLGTQTTDTQYF. CDR3 nucleotide sequence: TGCGCCAGCAGCTTGGGGACTCAAACCACAGATACGCAGTATTTT.

The genes are TRBV20-1 and TRBJ1-2; D is ambiguous. The CDR3 is made up of 10 amino acids. Looked up from germline, CDR1 is DFQATT and CDR2 is SNEGSKA (reference sequence). V was trimmed by 6 bases and J by 3 bases, leaving 5 bases between them. The CDR3 is CSAGDYGYTF. As DNA, the CDR3 is TGCAGTGCCGGGGACTATGGCTACACCTTC.

This clone has a handful of counts. The chain is built from TRBV6-1 and TRBJ1-4; no firm D call. V lost 0 bases and J 5 bases, leaving 16 bases between the germline ends. CDR1 and CDR2 from the germline V gene are MNHNS and SASEGT. CDR3 length: 17 residues. CDR3 in amino acids: CASSEALYPVRNEKLFF. In DNA, the CDR3 is TGTGCCAGCAGTGAAGCCCTTTACCCCGTGAGAAATGAAAAACTGTTTTTT.

The table lists this clone with a count of one. This chain uses TRBV5-4 with TRBJ1-6; 11 nucleotides line up with TRBD1. The CDR3 sequence is 13 residues long. V lost 4 bases, J lost 14 bases, and 5 bases stayed unmatched. Germline CDR1 and CDR2: SGHNT and YYREEE (reference sequence). The CDR3 reads CASSPDRGRTLHF. The CDR3 nucleotides read TGTGCCAGCAGCCCGGACAGGGGGCGGACCCTCCACTTT.

On this clone: The CDR3 carries no conserved terminal phenylalanine or tryptophan, so it likely arises from a read error. The chain links TRBV4-1 to TRBJ2-7, with D tentatively TRBD1 (6 bases). The CDR3 spans 16 residues. Germline V lookup: CDR1 MGHRA, CDR2 YSYEKL. The V end lost 3 bases, the J end lost 5 bases, and 20 bases lay between the germline ends. CDR3 sequence: CASSHYLKGDVNEQYL. The CDR3, as DNA: TGCGCCAGCAGCCACTACCTTAAGGGGGACGTGAACGAGCAGTACCTC.